This is a list of T cell receptor beta chains from one sample in a study of Graves' ophthalmopathy and Graves' hyperthyroidism. From the multiplex PCR reads, TCRdb called clonotypes with MiXCR, one entry per CDR3 protein. The table lists about 1.2 million distinct CDR3 sequences, approximately 35% of them singletons. The material sequenced was peripheral blood or thyroid tissue (not recorded which). Receptor source: an adult man with Graves' hyperthyroidism. The CDR3 runs from the conserved cysteine through the conserved F or W. The D gene is left open where the match is weak. The listing skips clone size in some rows; elsewhere it reads once, few, many or a size class.

TRBJ2-7 TRBV7-2 TRBD2 many CASSLSGLAGYSYEQYF TGTGCCAGCAGCCTTTCAGGGCTAGCGGGCTACTCCTACGAGCAGTACTTC
TRBJ2-7 TRBV10-2 . . CASSESTRFLEQYF TGCGCCAGCAGTGAGTCGACAAGGTTTCTCGAGCAGTACTTC
TRBJ1-1 TRBV29-1 . . CSVAGTEEFF TGCAGCGTTGCGGGGACGGAAGAATTCTTT
TRBJ1-6 TRBV11-2 TRBD1 many CASSPTGGGSPLHF TGTGCCAGCAGCCCTACAGGGGGCGGTTCACCCCTCCACTTT
TRBJ1-1 TRBV9 . many CASSASGGNTEAFF TGTGCCAGCAGCGCCTCCGGGGGGAACACTGAAGCTTTCTTT
TRBJ2-7 TRBV29-1 TRBD1 many CSVGGTGGYEQYF TGCAGCGTTGGCGGTACAGGGGGATACGAGCAGTACTTC
TRBJ1-2 TRBV24-1 TRBD1 . CATSAIGTANNYGYTF TGTGCCACCAGTGCTATCGGGACAGCCAATAACTATGGCTACACCTTC
TRBJ2-5 TRBV24-1 . many CATSEVGHLRSETQYF TGTGCCACCAGTGAAGTGGGGCACCTCCGTTCGGAGACCCAGTACTTC
TRBJ2-5 TRBV7-9 . many CASSLVGKETQYF TGTGCCAGCAGCTTAGTCGGGAAAGAGACCCAGTACTTC
TRBJ2-7 TRBV10-3 . many CAISDSEGSSYEQYF TGTGCCATCAGTGATTCGGAAGGGAGCTCCTACGAGCAGTACTTC
TRBJ1-1 TRBV12-3/TRBV12-4 TRBD1 . CASSWDTGELNTEAFF TGTGCCAGCAGTTGGGATACAGGGGAATTGAACACTGAAGCTTTCTTT
TRBJ2-5 TRBV12-3/TRBV12-4 . . CASNSPRDAQETQYF TGTGCCAGCAACTCCCCCCGGGACGCCCAAGAGACCCAGTACTTC
TRBJ1-2 TRBV25-1 . . CARAGRLRGYTF TGTGCTAGAGCGGGCAGGTTGAGGGGCTACACCTTC
TRBJ1-3 TRBV5-6 . . CASKSTRRISGNTIYF TGTGCCAGCAAATCAACTAGACGAATCTCTGGAAACACCATATATTTT
TRBJ2-3 TRBV15 TRBD2 few CATSSGRASDTQYF TGTGCCACCAGCAGCGGGAGGGCATCAGATACGCAGTATTTT
TRBJ2-2 TRBV10-1 . . CATPGPNTGELCF TGCGCCACACCCGGGCCTAACACCGGGGAGCTGTGTTTT
TRBJ2-7 TRBV2 . . CASSEALPAFSEQYF TGTGCCAGCAGTGAAGCGCTGCCAGCTTTTTCTGAGCAGTACTTC
TRBJ1-4 TRBV14 TRBD1 many CASSHTDRVNEKLFF TGTGCCAGCAGCCACACGGACAGGGTCAATGAAAAACTGTTTTTT
TRBJ1-4 TRBV4-1 TRBD1 few CASSRSAGTGDEKLFF TGCGCCAGCAGCCGAAGCGCCGGGACAGGAGATGAAAAACTGTTTTTT
TRBJ1-4 TRBV7-8 . . CASSPPKRNSAEKLFF TGTGCCAGCAGCCCGCCCAAACGGAACAGCGCGGAAAAACTGTTTTTT
TRBJ2-2 TRBV7-8 . many CASSSNRRRTGELFF TGTGCCAGCAGCTCGAACAGGCGGCGGACCGGGGAGCTGTTTTTT
TRBJ2-7 TRBV10-3 TRBD1 many CAISMGQGAYIYEQYF TGTGCCATCAGCATGGGACAGGGGGCTTACATCTACGAGCAGTACTTC
TRBJ1-5 TRBV28 . few CASSIQDRYQPQHF TGTGCCAGCAGTATACAGGATCGGTATCAGCCCCAGCATTTT
TRBJ1-5 TRBV12-3/TRBV12-4 . . CASSPGAAYSNQPQHF TGTGCCAGCAGTCCCGGAGCAGCTTATAGCAATCAGCCCCAGCATTTT
TRBJ1-1 TRBV5-1 TRBD1 . CASSREDRETEAFF TGCGCCAGCAGCCGGGAAGACAGGGAAACTGAAGCTTTCTTT
TRBJ2-6 TRBV19 . few CASNRDKLSGANVLTF TGTGCCAGTAACAGGGACAAACTCTCTGGGGCCAACGTCCTGACTTTC
TRBJ1-6 TRBV11-2 . few CASSTLGRSYNSPLHF TGTGCCAGCAGCACCCTGGGGCGCTCCTATAATTCACCCCTCCACTTT
TRBJ1-1 TRBV6-6 . many CASSYLGSYTEAFF TGTGCCAGCAGTTATTTGGGCAGTTACACTGAAGCTTTCTTT
TRBJ1-5 TRBV7-2 . many CASKRPQHF TGTGCCAGCAAGAGACCCCAGCATTTT
TRBJ2-2 TRBV5-1 . . CARSQDSNTGELFF TGCGCCCGCAGCCAGGACAGTAACACCGGGGAGCTGTTTTTT